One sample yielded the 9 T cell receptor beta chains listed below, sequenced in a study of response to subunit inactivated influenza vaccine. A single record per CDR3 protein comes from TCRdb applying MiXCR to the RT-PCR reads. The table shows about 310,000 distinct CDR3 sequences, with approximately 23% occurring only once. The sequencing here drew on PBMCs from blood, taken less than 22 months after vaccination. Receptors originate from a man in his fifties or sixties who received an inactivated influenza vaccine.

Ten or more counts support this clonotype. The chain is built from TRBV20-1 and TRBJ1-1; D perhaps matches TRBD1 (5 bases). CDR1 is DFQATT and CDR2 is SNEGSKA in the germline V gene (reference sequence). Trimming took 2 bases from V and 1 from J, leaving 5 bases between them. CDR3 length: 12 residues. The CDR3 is CSARQGNTEAFF. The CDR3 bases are TGCAGTGCTAGACAGGGGAACACTGAAGCTTTCTTT.

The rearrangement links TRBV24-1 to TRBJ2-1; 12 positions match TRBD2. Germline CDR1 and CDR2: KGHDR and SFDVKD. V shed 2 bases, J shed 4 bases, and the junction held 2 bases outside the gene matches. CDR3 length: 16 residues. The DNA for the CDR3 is TGTGCCACCAGTGATTCTAGCGGGAGGGCTTACAATGAGCAGTTCTTC. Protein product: CATSDSSGRAYNEQFF.

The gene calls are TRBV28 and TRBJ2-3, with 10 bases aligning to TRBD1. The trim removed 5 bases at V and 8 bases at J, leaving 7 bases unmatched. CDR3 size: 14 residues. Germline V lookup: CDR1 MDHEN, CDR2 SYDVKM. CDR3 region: CASSGPGQGFTQYF. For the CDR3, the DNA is TGTGCCAGCAGTGGCCCGGGACAGGGGTTTACGCAGTATTTT.

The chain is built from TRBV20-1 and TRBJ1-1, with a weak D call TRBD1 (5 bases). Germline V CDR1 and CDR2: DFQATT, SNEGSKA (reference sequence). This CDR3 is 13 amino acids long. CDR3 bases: TGCAGCGGGAGGAGGGGTGGGAGGACTGAAGCTTTCTTT. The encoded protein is CSGRRGGRTEAFF.

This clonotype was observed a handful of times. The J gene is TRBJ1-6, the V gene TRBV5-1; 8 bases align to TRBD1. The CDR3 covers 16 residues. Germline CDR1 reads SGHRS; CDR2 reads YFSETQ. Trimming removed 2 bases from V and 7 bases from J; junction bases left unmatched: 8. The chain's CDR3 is CASSLTGQGLNSPLHF. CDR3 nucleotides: TGCGCCAGCAGCTTAACCGGACAGGGTCTAAATTCACCCCTCCACTTT.

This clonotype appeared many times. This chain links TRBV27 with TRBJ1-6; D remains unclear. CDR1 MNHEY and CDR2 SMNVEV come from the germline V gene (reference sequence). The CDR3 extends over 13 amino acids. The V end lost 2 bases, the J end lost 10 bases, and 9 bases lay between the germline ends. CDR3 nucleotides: TGTGCCAGCAGTTTAGGTCTGCGATCACCCCTCCACTTT. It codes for CASSLGLRSPLHF.

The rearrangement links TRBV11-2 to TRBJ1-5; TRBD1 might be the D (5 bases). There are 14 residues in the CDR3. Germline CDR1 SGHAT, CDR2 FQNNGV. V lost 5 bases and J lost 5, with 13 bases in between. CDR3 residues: CASSRLATDQPQHF. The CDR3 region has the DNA TGTGCCAGCAGCCGCTTGGCGACAGATCAGCCCCAGCATTTT.

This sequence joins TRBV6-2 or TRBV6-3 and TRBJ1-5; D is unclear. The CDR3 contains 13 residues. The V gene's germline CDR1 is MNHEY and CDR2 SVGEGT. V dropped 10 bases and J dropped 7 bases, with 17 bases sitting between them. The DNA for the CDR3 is TGTGCCATCCAACCGAGCGGACGCCAGCCCCAGCATTTT. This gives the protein CAIQPSGRQPQHF.

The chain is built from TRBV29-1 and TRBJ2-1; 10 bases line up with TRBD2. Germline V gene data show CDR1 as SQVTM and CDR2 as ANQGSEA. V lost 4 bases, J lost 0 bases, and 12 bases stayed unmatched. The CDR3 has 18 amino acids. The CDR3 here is CSVGIGTSVGSSYNEQFF. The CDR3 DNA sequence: TGCAGCGTTGGAATAGGGACTAGCGTGGGGAGCTCCTACAATGAGCAGTTCTTC.